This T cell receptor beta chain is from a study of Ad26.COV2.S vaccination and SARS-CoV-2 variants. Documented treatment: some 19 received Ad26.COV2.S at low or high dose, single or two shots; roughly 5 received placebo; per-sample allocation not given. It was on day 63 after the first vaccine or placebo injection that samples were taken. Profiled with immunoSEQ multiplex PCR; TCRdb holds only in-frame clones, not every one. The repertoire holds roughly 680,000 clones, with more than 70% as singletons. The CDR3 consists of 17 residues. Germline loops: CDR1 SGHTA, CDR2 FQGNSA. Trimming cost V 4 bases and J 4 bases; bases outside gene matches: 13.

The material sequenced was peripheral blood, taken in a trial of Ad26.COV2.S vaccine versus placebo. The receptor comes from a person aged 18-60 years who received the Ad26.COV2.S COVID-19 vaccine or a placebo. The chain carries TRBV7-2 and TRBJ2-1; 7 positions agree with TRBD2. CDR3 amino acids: CASSSRTGTTPYNEQFF. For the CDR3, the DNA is TGTGCCAGCAGCTCAAGGACCGGGACTACCCCATACAATGAGCAGTTCTTC.